The next 32 T cell receptor beta chains were all read from a single sample in a study of glioma-infiltrating T cells. The iRepertoire nested amplicon-rescue multiplex PCR amplified TCR alpha and beta CDR3s from RNA. TCRdb ran MiXCR on the multiplex PCR reads and lists one entry per CDR3 protein. The sample has under 200,000 distinct CDR3 sequences; 32% are singletons. Sequencing was carried out using glioma tissue, nonneoplastic brain tissue, or PBMCs (not recorded which). Every receptor here comes from a human donor with low-grade glioma or glioblastoma, undergoing nonglioma brain surgery, or in good health (not recorded which).

CDR3 nucleotide sequence: TGTGCCAGCAGCTTGGCCGGGTATTCACCCCTCCACTTT. This translates into CASSLAGYSPLHF. The V gene is TRBV5-5, the J gene TRBJ1-6; D is undetermined. The V gene's germline CDR1 is SGHKS and CDR2 YYEKEE (reference sequence). V lost 0 bases and J 8 bases, leaving 6 bases between the germline ends. This CDR3 contains 13 residues.

This clonotype was observed many times. The chain is built from TRBV7-2 and TRBJ2-5, with D unresolved. V was shortened by 10 bases and J by 3 bases, with 15 bases between the two germline ends. The CDR3 runs to 13 residues. The germline gives CDR1 SGHTA, CDR2 FQGNSA. CDR3 amino acids: CATSVGFKETQYF. In DNA, the CDR3 is TGTGCCACCTCCGTCGGGTTCAAAGAGACCCAGTACTTC.

V is TRBV5-1 and J is TRBJ2-1; possibly TRBD1 for D (5 bases). This CDR3 has 16 amino acids. The germline gives CDR1 SGHRS, CDR2 YFSETQ. Between the trimmed V and J ends, which lost 3 bases and 10 bases, there was a span of 23 bases. The CDR3 bases are TGCGCCAGCAGCTATACCTTTCCGTGGCAGGGTTACGAGCAGTTCTTC. Encoded protein: CASSYTFPWQGYEQFF.

This clonotype was seen a handful of times. V usage is TRBV27 and J usage is TRBJ1-1, with TRBD1 matching 8 bases. Germline CDR1 is MNHEY and CDR2 is SMNVEV (reference sequence). The length of the CDR3 is 16 residues. Losses at the gene ends were 6 bases for V and 0 bases for J; bases not matched to a gene: 9. The CDR3 coding sequence is TGTGCCAGCAGGCCAGGACAGGGCTTCATGAACACTGAAGCTTTCTTT. It codes for CASRPGQGFMNTEAFF.

Note on this clonotype: One base away lies a much larger clone, so this may be a sequencing read error. The chain employs TRBV5-1 and TRBJ1-6, with no clear D. V was trimmed by 5 bases and J by 5 bases, leaving 11 bases between them. Looked up from germline, CDR1 is SGHRS and CDR2 is YFSETQ. The CDR3 loop spans 14 amino acids. For the CDR3, the DNA is TGCGCCAGCAGACCGGGAGAGGATAATTCACCCCTCCACTTT. This encodes CASRPGEDNSPLHF.

The chain has TRBV20-1 and TRBJ1-2; D remains unclear. V was clipped by 5 bases and J by 7 bases, with 8 bases between them. This CDR3 spans 10 amino acids. Germline V gene data show CDR1 as DFQATT and CDR2 as SNEGSKA (reference sequence). CDR3 sequence: CSAPTGGYTF. The CDR3 DNA reads as TGCAGTGCTCCAACGGGTGGCTACACCTTC.

The count of this clonotype is one. One end of the junction fails to match germline, which may point to a read error. This chain uses TRBV7-6 with TRBJ2-3; 8 nucleotides align to TRBD2. The CDR3 has 14 residues. Germline V lookup: CDR1 SGHVS, CDR2 FNYEAQ. The DNA of the CDR3 is TGCGCCAGCAGCTTAGGAGCGGGGGTAGATACGCAGTATTTT. This codes for CASSLGAGVDTQYF.

The chain recombines TRBV7-3 with TRBJ2-7; D remains unclear. The germline V and J ends were trimmed by 5 bases and 0 bases, with 14 bases remaining between them. This CDR3 has 15 residues. Germline V lookup: CDR1 SGHTA, CDR2 FQGTGA. CDR3 amino acids: CASSKYAGYSYEQYF. The CDR3 DNA is TGTGCCAGCAGCAAATACGCAGGTTACTCCTACGAGCAGTACTTC.

Many counts were recorded for this clonotype. The chain employs TRBV29-1 and TRBJ1-2; D is uncertain. Germline CDR1 and CDR2: SQVTM and ANQGSEA. CDR3 length: 11 residues. Trimming removed 5 bases from V and 0 bases from J, with 4 bases in between. CDR3 protein: CSVNSNYGYTF. The CDR3 DNA is TGCAGCGTTAACTCTAACTATGGCTACACCTTC.

Notes on this clonotype: This may arise from a read error, as a much more abundant clone is one base away. J is TRBJ2-1 and V is TRBV7-9; D unresolved. Germline values: CDR1 SEHNR, CDR2 FQNEAQ (reference sequence). CDR3 length equals 13 residues. The CDR3 protein is CASSPFTINEKFF. The CDR3 DNA sequence: TGTGCCAGCAGCCCCTTTACCATCAATGAGAAGTTCTTC. Together with reference TRBV7-9 and TRBJ2-1, the CDR3 gives the full variable domain: DTGVSQNPRHKITKRGQNVTFRCDPISEHNRLYWYRQTLGQGPEFLTYFQNEAQLEKSRLLSDRFSAERPKGSFSTLEIQRTEQGDSAMYLCASSPFTINEKFFGPGTRLTVL.

In its sample, this clonotype was seen many times. The CDR3 DNA reads as TGTGCCAGCAGTTACTTGCGGGCCAGCTCCTACGAGCAGTACTTC. It is translated as CASSYLRASSYEQYF. The chain employs TRBV6-2 or TRBV6-3 and TRBJ2-7; TRBD2 might be the D (5 bases). The V end was cut by 1 base, the J end by 0 bases, with 10 bases between. The CDR3 length is 15 residues. Germline assignment: CDR1 MNHEY and CDR2 SVGEGT.

A few counts support this clonotype. The V gene is TRBV19, the J gene TRBJ2-7; 11 nucleotides match TRBD2. The CDR3 covers 15 residues. V shed 6 bases, J shed 4 bases, and the junction held 8 bases outside the gene matches. Germline V gene sequence: CDR1 LNHDA, CDR2 SQIVND (reference sequence). CDR3 DNA sequence: TGTGCCAGTAGCCTATCCGTAGCGGGAGGGTACGAGCAGTACTTC. Its protein is CASSLSVAGGYEQYF.

There are many counts of this clonotype. The genes are TRBV18 and TRBJ2-5; D call uncertain. Germline V gives CDR1 KGHSH, CDR2 LQKENI. This CDR3 spans 12 amino acids. Trimming took off 8 bases at V and 7 bases at J, with 14 bases between the two ends. CDR3 residues: CASQNSPGTQYF. The DNA for the CDR3 is TGTGCCAGCCAAAACAGTCCGGGGACCCAGTACTTC.

This clonotype was counted at least ten times. The genes are TRBV12-3 or TRBV12-4 and TRBJ1-5; no definite D call. The CDR3 covers 13 residues. Trimming cost V 4 bases and J 5 bases, with 9 bases left between them. CDR3 nucleotide sequence: TGTGCCAGCAGTTCCCAAGGGTATCAGCCCCAGCATTTT. Residues: CASSSQGYQPQHF.

The chain joins TRBV7-2 to TRBJ2-1; 10 nucleotides match TRBD1. Germline V gives CDR1 SGHTA, CDR2 FQGNSA. The V and J ends lost 9 bases and 1 base, in that order; junction bases with no gene match: 18. There are 19 residues in the CDR3. The CDR3 coding sequence is TGTGCCAGTAGTATAGATCCGAGACAGGGGGCGCGGTCCTACAATGAGCAGTTCTTC. The encoded protein is CASSIDPRQGARSYNEQFF. The full variable domain, in which reference TRBV7-2 and TRBJ2-1 provide the parts outside the CDR3, is GAGVSQSPSNKVTEKGKDVELRCDPISGHTALYWYRQSLGQGLEFLIYFQGNSAPDKSGLPSDRFSAERTGGSVSTLTIQRTQQEDSAVYLCASSIDPRQGARSYNEQFFGPGTRLTVL.

This clonotype was seen at least ten times. The chain links TRBV6-1 to TRBJ1-5, with TRBD1 identical over 7 bases. V shed 5 bases, J shed 4 bases, and the junction held 5 bases outside the gene matches. CDR1 is MNHNS and CDR2 is SASEGT in the germline V gene. The CDR3 is 14 residues long. The CDR3 DNA reads TGTGCCAGCAGTTCACGACAGGGTAATCAGCCCCAGCATTTT. Its translation is CASSSRQGNQPQHF.

This clonotype was seen ten or more times. The CDR3, as DNA: TGCAGTGCTAGAGCGGGGAACACCATATATTTT. It translates to CSARAGNTIYF. This chain joins TRBV20-1 and TRBJ1-3; D gene unclear. CDR3 length: 11 amino acids. Trimming left V 1 base short and J 7 bases short, with 5 bases between. Germline-derived CDR1 and CDR2 are DFQATT and SNEGSKA (reference sequence).

This clonotype was seen ten or more times. The V call is TRBV2, the J call TRBJ2-3, with a tentative D call TRBD2 (5 bases). This CDR3 region has 14 residues. Germline CDR1 is SNHLY and CDR2 is FYNNEI. Trimming pared 4 bases from V and 1 base from J, leaving 9 bases between. CDR3 sequence: CASSAGGGTDTQYF. CDR3 nucleotides: TGTGCCAGCAGTGCCGGAGGAGGCACAGATACGCAGTATTTT.

This clonotype was seen only a few times. This chain joins TRBV14 and TRBJ2-7; no firm D call. This CDR3 region has 12 residues. V dropped 6 bases and J dropped 1 base, with 7 bases sitting between them. Germline CDR1 reads SGHDN; CDR2 reads FVKESK. The CDR3 is CASSGYSYEQYF. The CDR3 DNA reads TGTGCCAGCAGTGGTTATTCCTACGAGCAGTACTTC.

The gene calls are TRBV12-3 or TRBV12-4 and TRBJ2-3; tentatively, D is TRBD2 (5 bases). V was clipped by 7 bases and J by 5 bases, with 16 bases between them. This CDR3 contains 14 residues. CDR3 nucleotides: TGTGCCAGCATTACTATGGACTTAGGAGATACGCAGTATTTT. Its protein product is CASITMDLGDTQYF.

Details on this clonotype: A read error may explain this, as a much larger clone is one base away. V usage is TRBV19 and J usage is TRBJ2-3; D is perhaps TRBD1 (6 bases). The CDR3 has 13 residues. Germline V gives CDR1 LNHDA, CDR2 SQIVND (reference sequence). Trimming shortened V by 7 bases and J by 4 bases, and 12 bases separated the two germline ends. DNA for the CDR3: TGTGCCAGTAACGACAGGTTAGCAGATACGCAGTATTTT. Amino acids: CASNDRLADTQYF.

At least ten counts were recorded for this clonotype. The V call is TRBV28, the J call TRBJ2-2; 9 nucleotides match TRBD1. The CDR3 length is 15 residues. With V trimmed by 5 bases and J by 4 bases, 5 bases remained unmatched. Germline CDR1 is MDHEN and CDR2 is SYDVKM. The CDR3 DNA follows: TGTGCCAGCAGTAAACAGGGGGCGCGCACCGGGGAGCTGTTTTTT. Encoded protein: CASSKQGARTGELFF.

This clonotype came up many times. The V gene is TRBV6-2 or TRBV6-3, the J gene TRBJ1-2; D remains unclear. The ends were cut back, 2 bases at V and 7 bases at J, with 5 bases in the middle. CDR3 size: 11 residues. Germline-derived CDR1 and CDR2 are MNHEY and SVGEGT. CDR3 amino acids: CASSYGSGYTF. CDR3 in DNA: TGTGCCAGCAGTTACGGCTCTGGCTACACCTTC.

This clonotype was detected many times. The V gene is TRBV4-1, the J gene TRBJ2-7; TRBD1 might be the D (5 bases). The germline CDR1 and CDR2 sequences are MGHRA and YSYEKL. This CDR3 contains 15 residues. Trimming removed 1 base at V and 2 bases at J, with 12 bases between. CDR3 in amino acids: CASSQVSTGPYEQYF. In DNA form, the CDR3 reads TGCGCCAGCAGCCAAGTCAGCACAGGTCCCTACGAGCAGTACTTC.

Many counts were recorded for this clonotype. This sequence joins TRBV6-1 and TRBJ2-7; TRBD2 aligns across 8 bases. The CDR3 is 15 amino acids. CDR1 and CDR2 (germline): MNHNS, SASEGT. Trimming removed 8 bases from V and 0 bases from J; junction bases left unmatched: 9. CDR3 in amino acids: CASVPGLVFSYEQYF. As DNA, the CDR3 is TGTGCCAGCGTTCCGGGACTAGTGTTCTCCTACGAGCAGTACTTC.

This clonotype was observed a handful of times. The chain combines TRBV5-1 with TRBJ2-3, with TRBD1 as a possible D gene (6 bases). Looked up from germline, CDR1 is SGHRS and CDR2 is YFSETQ. There are 16 residues in the CDR3. The germline V and J ends were trimmed by 5 bases and 3 bases, with 19 bases remaining between them. In DNA, the CDR3 is TGCGCCAGCAGAGGAGAACAGGGACGGGGTACAGATACGCAGTATTTT. Its translation is CASRGEQGRGTDTQYF.

This clonotype was counted at least ten times. This chain uses TRBV28 with TRBJ2-6, with TRBD1 as a possible D gene (6 bases). Between the trimmed V and J ends, which lost 7 bases and 0 bases, there was a span of 13 bases. The CDR3 contains 16 residues. The V gene's germline CDR1 is MDHEN and CDR2 SYDVKM. The DNA for the CDR3 is TGTGCCAGCAATGACAGGACCAACTCTGGGGCCAACGTCCTGACTTTC. Translation gives CASNDRTNSGANVLTF.

This clonotype was observed at least ten times. The junction shows a germline mismatch at one end, possibly a read error. The CDR3 sequence is CASSMSRRGRVIF. The DNA for the CDR3 is TGTGCCAGCAGTATGTCTCGAAGGGGCCGAGTAATCTTC. V gene TRBV28 combines with J gene TRBJ2-1; D perhaps matches TRBD1 (5 bases). From germline, CDR1 is MDHEN and CDR2 SYDVKM. The CDR3 is 13 amino acids.

This clonotype was seen many times. The chain is built from TRBV6-1 and TRBJ1-1; no definite D call. Germline V gene sequence: CDR1 MNHNS, CDR2 SASEGT. The germline V and J ends were trimmed by 6 bases and 1 base, with 6 bases remaining between them. This CDR3 contains 12 residues. Written as DNA, the CDR3 is TGTGCCAGCAGGGACGGGAACACTGAAGCTTTCTTT. This encodes CASRDGNTEAFF.

A few counts support this clonotype. The V and J genes are TRBV7-9 and TRBJ2-7, with a weak D call TRBD1 (6 bases). The CDR3 is made up of 15 amino acids. V lost 3 bases and J 3 bases, leaving 15 bases between the germline ends. Germline-derived CDR1 and CDR2 are SEHNR and FQNEAQ (reference sequence). CDR3 sequence (DNA): TGTGCCAGCAGCTTTGAGACAGGAGCTCTCTACGAGCAGTACTTC. Its protein is CASSFETGALYEQYF.

J is TRBJ2-3 and V is TRBV7-8, with 14 bases matching TRBD2. V lost 6 bases and J lost 3; bases outside the gene matches: 8. This CDR3 has 17 amino acids. CDR1 and CDR2 (germline): SGHVS, FQNEAQ. Here the CDR3 DNA reads TGTGCCAGCAGTTCCGGACTAGCGGGAGGAGGAACAGATACGCAGTATTTT. Protein sequence: CASSSGLAGGGTDTQYF.

This clonotype has ten or more counts. The chain combines TRBV19 with TRBJ2-1; 7 positions agree with TRBD1. Germline loops: CDR1 LNHDA, CDR2 SQIVND (reference sequence). The CDR3 is 14 residues long. Trimming cost V 4 bases and J 2 bases; bases outside gene matches: 2. As DNA, the CDR3 is TGTGCCAGTAGTAATACAGGGGCCTACAATGAGCAGTTCTTC. Translation gives CASSNTGAYNEQFF.